The T cell receptor beta chain under discussion was sequenced for a study of cytomegalovirus exposure and HLA in healthy donors. The protocol was immunoSEQ multiplex PCR, while the TCRdb copy is restricted to in-frame clones and leaves out a portion. The data contain approximately 270,000 clones, approximately 86% of them singletons. The material sequenced was PBMCs. The TCR originated in a woman younger than 35 in good health and CMV-seronegative.

The CDR3 DNA is TGCGCCAGCAGCTTCTATGGCAGCCCGCGGGGAGGGGAGCTGTTTTTT. It yields the protein CASSFYGSPRGGELFF. The gene calls are TRBV5-1 and TRBJ2-2; tentatively, D is TRBD2 (6 bases). Germline lookup yields CDR1 SGHRS and CDR2 YFSETQ. The length of the CDR3 is 16 residues. V was shortened by 2 bases and J by 8 bases, with 19 bases between the two germline ends.